A single sample is the source of the 2 T cell receptor beta chains below, sequenced in a study of blood T cell repertoires in COVID-19. The method was immunoSEQ multiplex PCR; TCRdb's version includes in-frame clones alone and lacks a portion of them. In the table there are under 300,000 clones, roughly 90% of which are singletons. The sample comprised PBMCs or T cells enriched from blood (not recorded which). The receptors derive from a woman aged 25 to 39 who had recovered from COVID-19.

This clone was seen more than once but under ten times. V gene TRBV20-1 combines with J gene TRBJ1-1, with 7 bases matching TRBD1. The CDR3 loop spans 11 amino acids. V dropped 7 bases and J dropped 4; count of bases not matched to a gene: 3. Germline loops: CDR1 DFQATT, CDR2 SNEGSKA (reference sequence). The CDR3 region has the DNA TGCAGTGTTCCAGGGGGCACTGAAGCTTTCTTT. As protein: CSVPGGTEAFF.

The chain is built from TRBV27 and TRBJ1-2; D is unresolved. The CDR3 loop spans 15 amino acids. V gave up 4 bases and J gave up 2 bases, with 14 bases separating them. The germline gives CDR1 MNHEY, CDR2 SMNVEV (reference sequence). DNA of the CDR3: TGTGCCAGCAGTTCTTACAATGCGGAGAACTATGGCTACACCTTC. Amino acids: CASSSYNAENYGYTF.